The next 12 T cell receptor beta chains were all read from a single sample in a study of T cell responses to AZD1222 COVID-19 vaccine. Generated by immunoSEQ multiplex PCR, the TCRdb table keeps only in-frame clones and is missing some. The table lists about 6,100 clones, over 75% of them singletons. This specimen was peripheral blood, taken 28 days after the second AZD1222 dose. These receptors were collected from an adult who received the AZD1222 COVID-19 vaccine.

CDR3 bases: TGTGCCAGCAGCTCTGTCGCGGGACTAGCGGGAGAAGAGCAGTTCTTC. Its protein product is CASSSVAGLAGEEQFF. This rearrangement joins TRBV11-2 to TRBJ2-1; 14 bases agree with TRBD2. Germline V gives CDR1 SGHAT, CDR2 FQNNGV. The CDR3 runs to 16 residues. V shed 4 bases and J 10 bases; nucleotides not matched to a gene: 9.

The chain recombines TRBV28 with TRBJ2-7; D is unclear. Deletions cut 5 bases from V and 4 bases from J, with 6 bases between. This CDR3 is built from 11 residues. CDR1 and CDR2 from the germline V gene are MDHEN and SYDVKM. CDR3 sequence: CASSALYEQYF. For the CDR3, the DNA is TGTGCCAGCAGTGCCTTGTACGAGCAGTACTTC.

V gene TRBV5-5 combines with J gene TRBJ1-1; 10 bases match TRBD1. The V and J ends lost 4 bases and 5 bases, in that order; junction bases with no gene match: 8. The CDR3 consists of 15 residues. Germline-derived CDR1 and CDR2 are SGHKS and YYEKEE (reference sequence). The CDR3 sequence: CASSQRTGGWTEAFF. CDR3 in DNA: TGTGCCAGCAGCCAAAGGACAGGGGGGTGGACTGAAGCTTTCTTT.

The rearrangement links TRBV5-1 to TRBJ1-1, with D perhaps matching TRBD1 (5 bases). The CDR3 contains 14 residues. CDR1 and CDR2 from the germline V gene are SGHRS and YFSETQ. V was cut by 5 bases and J by 3 bases, with 14 bases left in between. CDR3 in amino acids: CASRGRGADTEAFF. CDR3 bases: TGCGCCAGCAGAGGGCGTGGGGCGGACACTGAAGCTTTCTTT.

The CDR3 loop reads CATSDQGGQPQHF. The CDR3 bases are TGTGCCACCAGTGACCAGGGGGGACAGCCCCAGCATTTT. V usage is TRBV24-1 and J usage is TRBJ1-5, with 7 nucleotides matching TRBD1. The V and J ends lost 4 bases and 7 bases, in that order; junction bases with no gene match: 3. The CDR3 length is 13 residues. Germline V gene lookup returns CDR1 KGHDR and CDR2 SFDVKD.

The chain couples TRBV4-3 to TRBJ2-1, with TRBD2 matching over 9 bases. CDR1 is LGHNA, CDR2 YSLEER, per germline. J was trimmed by 4 bases and V by 0 bases; bases with no gene match: 10. This CDR3 is 18 amino acids long. The DNA for the CDR3 is TGCGCCAGCAGCCAAGATCAGGCTAGCGGGGTCCCTTACAATGAGCAGTTCTTC. Amino acid sequence: CASSQDQASGVPYNEQFF.

The chain recombines TRBV27 with TRBJ2-1, with D unclear. Germline values: CDR1 MNHEY, CDR2 SMNVEV (reference sequence). Trimming shortened V by 6 bases and J by 3 bases, and 18 bases separated the two germline ends. The CDR3 totals 16 residues. The CDR3 nucleotides are TGTGCCAGCAGCGAGTACCGAGGCATATTCTACAATGAGCAGTTCTTC. Translation gives CASSEYRGIFYNEQFF.

The J gene is TRBJ1-4, the V gene TRBV6-5, with TRBD1 matching 12 bases. The CDR3 runs 14 residues. CDR1 MNHEY and CDR2 SVGAGI come from the germline V gene. V was pared by 6 bases and J by 6 bases, with 2 bases of the junction left unmatched. The CDR3 protein is CASRGQGADEKLFF. The CDR3 DNA reads as TGTGCCAGCAGGGGACAGGGGGCTGATGAAAAACTGTTTTTT.

The gene calls are TRBV20-1 and TRBJ1-2; D might be TRBD1 (5 bases). CDR1 and CDR2 from the germline V gene are DFQATT and SNEGSKA (reference sequence). Trimming left V 1 base short and J 7 bases short, with 7 bases between. CDR3 size: 11 residues. The CDR3 coding sequence is TGCAGTGCTAGAGTTAGGGGTGGCTACACCTTC. Residues: CSARVRGGYTF.

This clone was seen once. This chain uses TRBV2 with TRBJ1-6; unclear D gene. The germline V and J ends were trimmed by 8 bases and 3 bases, with 14 bases remaining between them. This CDR3 has 15 amino acids. Germline V CDR1 and CDR2: SNHLY, FYNNEI. DNA for the CDR3: TGTGCCAGCGAGTCGAGCCCAAGCTATAATTCACCCCTCCACTTT. This encodes CASESSPSYNSPLHF.

V gene TRBV29-1 combines with J gene TRBJ2-3; D possibly uses TRBD1 or TRBD2 (6 bases each). Germline V gene lookup returns CDR1 SQVTM and CDR2 ANQGSEA. The CDR3 loop spans 13 amino acids. Trimming removed 5 bases at V and 4 bases at J, with 13 bases between. The CDR3 reads CSVKNREADTQYF. The DNA for the CDR3 is TGCAGCGTTAAAAACAGGGAGGCAGATACGCAGTATTTT.

This sequence joins TRBV19 and TRBJ2-3; 7 nucleotides line up with TRBD1. The V gene end was trimmed by 2 bases and the J gene end by 1 base; junction bases not matched to a gene: 0. This CDR3 is built from 14 residues. Germline CDR1 is LNHDA and CDR2 is SQIVND (reference sequence). The CDR3 loop is CASSIQGGTDTQYF. The CDR3 bases are TGTGCCAGTAGTATACAGGGGGGCACAGATACGCAGTATTTT.